What follows are 16 T cell receptor beta chains derived from one specimen sequenced in a study of low-dose radiotherapy and immunotherapy resistance in tumors. TRAV- and TRBV-specific primers were used for first-strand cDNA, which covered alpha and beta chains. TCRs were put through around 20 PCR cycles of amplification with Phusion. A constant-region primer and the V-primer adapter served as the primer pair. TCRdb reprocessed the reads via MiXCR and lists one record per CDR3 protein. The sample consists of under 90,000 distinct CDR3 sequences, 15% to 20% of them appearing once. Time point meaning: before trial treatment. The sequencing here drew on PBMCs, taken before treatment. The source of these receptors is a male donor with prostate cancer.

This clonotype was seen at least ten times. The gene calls are TRBV5-6 and TRBJ1-1, with 10 bases lining up with TRBD1. The V segment lost 4 bases and the J segment 2 bases; nucleotides outside the gene matches: 5. Germline loops: CDR1 SGHDT, CDR2 YYEEEE. The CDR3 covers 15 residues. The chain's CDR3 is CASSPDRGRNTEAFF. CDR3 sequence (DNA): TGTGCCAGCAGCCCCGACAGGGGGCGAAACACTGAAGCTTTCTTT.

This clonotype was seen more than once but under ten times. The chain employs TRBV6-5 and TRBJ2-2; D is unclear. Germline V gives CDR1 MNHEY, CDR2 SVGAGI. The CDR3 length is 12 residues. The V and J ends lost 2 bases and 2 bases respectively, with 0 bases between them. CDR3 sequence reads: CASSYNTGELFF. In nucleotides, the CDR3 is TGTGCCAGCAGTTACAACACCGGGGAGCTGTTTTTT.

As regards this clonotype: One base away lies a much larger clone, so this may be a sequencing read error. The CDR3 here is CASRPDGGDTFFYEQYF. The CDR3 nucleotides are TGTGCCAGCAGACCGGACGGCGGGGATACCTTCTTCTACGAGCAGTACTTC. V is TRBV27 and J is TRBJ2-7; D is possibly TRBD2 (6 bases). V lost 6 bases and J 3 bases, leaving 24 bases between the germline ends. CDR1 MNHEY and CDR2 SMNVEV come from the germline V gene (reference sequence). This CDR3 is 17 amino acids long.

This clonotype was recorded many times. The CDR3 nucleotides are TGTGCCAGCAGTTTCTCGCGGGGGGATGAGCAGTTCTTC. Protein sequence: CASSFSRGDEQFF. The rearrangement links TRBV27 to TRBJ2-1; 8 nucleotides align to TRBD2. The V and J ends lost 3 bases and 8 bases, in that order; junction bases with no gene match: 3. Germline lookup yields CDR1 MNHEY and CDR2 SMNVEV (reference sequence). The CDR3 covers 13 residues.

This clonotype was seen at least ten times. The rearrangement joins TRBV2 to TRBJ2-1; 12 bases match TRBD2. The ends lost 4 bases at V and 5 bases at J; junction bases unmatched: 6. The CDR3 runs to 16 residues. Germline V lookup: CDR1 SNHLY, CDR2 FYNNEI. The CDR3 DNA sequence: TGTGCCAGCAGTGTGGGGACTAGCGGGCGCCACAATGAGCAGTTCTTC. It codes for CASSVGTSGRHNEQFF. The full variable domain, rest sourced from reference TRBV2 and TRBJ2-1, is EPEVTQTPSHQVTQMGQEVILRCVPISNHLYFYWYRQILGQKVEFLVSFYNNEISEKSEIFDDQFSVERPDGSNFTLKIRSTKLEDSAMYFCASSVGTSGRHNEQFFGPGTRLTVL.

This clonotype was detected many times. The chain uses TRBV29-1 and TRBJ2-5; 9 nucleotides match TRBD2. The CDR3 has 14 amino acids. Trimming at V came to 4 bases and at J to 0 bases, leaving 3 bases not matched to a gene. Germline CDR1 is SQVTM and CDR2 is ANQGSEA. Here the CDR3 reads CSVVSGGNQETQYF. Written as DNA, the CDR3 is TGCAGCGTTGTCAGCGGGGGGAACCAAGAGACCCAGTACTTC.

This clonotype was detected many times. This chain uses TRBV7-2 with TRBJ2-3; no clear D. The CDR3 consists of 13 residues. Germline assignment: CDR1 SGHTA and CDR2 FQGNSA. V shed 1 base and J shed 4 bases, with 6 bases lying between them. The CDR3 nucleotides read TGTGCCAGCAGCTTAGACCCCCCAGATACGCAGTATTTT. Translated, it gives CASSLDPPDTQYF.

In this sample, this clonotype turned up many times. The chain uses TRBV2 and TRBJ2-3, with no clear D. Germline V gene lookup returns CDR1 SNHLY and CDR2 FYNNEI. The CDR3 runs to 14 residues. With 1 base removed from V and 2 bases from J, the gap between germline ends came to 7 bases. The DNA of the CDR3 is TGTGCCAGCAGTGAAGGGACGACCACAGATACGCAGTATTTT. It yields the protein CASSEGTTTDTQYF.

This clonotype appeared many times. The rearrangement links TRBV5-1 to TRBJ2-5; 10 nucleotides align to TRBD1. The CDR3 is 16 residues long. V shed 4 bases and J 4 bases; nucleotides not matched to a gene: 10. Germline assignment: CDR1 SGHRS and CDR2 YFSETQ. DNA for the CDR3: TGCGCCAGCAGCAGATGGACAGGGGGGTTTGGAGAGACCCAGTACTTC. It specifies CASSRWTGGFGETQYF.

This clonotype has a count of ten or more. The chain joins TRBV6-1 to TRBJ2-3; D is possibly TRBD1 (5 bases). CDR3 length equals 13 residues. The germline V gene has CDR1 MNHNS and CDR2 SASEGT. Trimming stripped 8 bases from V and 5 bases from J, with 14 bases between. CDR3 sequence: CASGSDRKDTQYF. CDR3 coding DNA: TGTGCCAGCGGGTCCGACAGAAAAGATACGCAGTATTTT.

Ten or more counts support this clonotype. This chain connects TRBV6-5 to TRBJ2-3; D is uncertain. Germline loops: CDR1 MNHEY, CDR2 SVGAGI. Trimming pared 11 bases from V and 0 bases from J, leaving 12 bases between. This CDR3 has 13 residues. This chain's CDR3 is CAASTQSTDTQYF. In DNA, the CDR3 is TGTGCCGCGTCGACGCAAAGCACAGATACGCAGTATTTT.

This clonotype was detected ten times or more. The chain employs TRBV20-1 and TRBJ1-2; 7 bases map to TRBD1. V trimming: 6 bases; J trimming: 6 bases; junction bases outside the gene matches: 7. The CDR3 covers 12 residues. CDR1 is DFQATT and CDR2 is SNEGSKA in the germline V gene (reference sequence). The CDR3 spells CSAPDRAHGYTF. The CDR3 DNA reads as TGCAGTGCCCCAGACAGGGCTCATGGCTACACCTTC.

This clonotype was seen many times. The chain has TRBV10-3 and TRBJ2-7, with D hard to call. CDR3 length: 13 amino acids. Trimming removed 4 bases at V and 2 bases at J, with 9 bases between. CDR1 ENHRY and CDR2 SYGVKD come from the germline V gene. The CDR3 nucleotides read TGTGCCATCAGTGCTTCCCTTGCCTACGAGCAGTACTTC. Residues: CAISASLAYEQYF.

In this sample, this clonotype turned up many times. V and J are TRBV7-9 and TRBJ2-1, with TRBD2 matching over 10 bases. The CDR3 runs to 19 residues. Germline V CDR1 and CDR2: SEHNR, FQNEAQ (reference sequence). J lost 9 bases, V lost 1 base, and 18 bases had no gene match. CDR3 coding DNA: TGTGCCAGCAGCTTAGTTGGGGGTTATGAGCGGGGGGGCCGAGGTGAGCAGTTCTTC. Protein product: CASSLVGGYERGGRGEQFF.

The table lists this clonotype with many counts. This sequence joins TRBV23-1 and TRBJ1-2, with a possible D match to TRBD1 (5 bases). TRBV23-1 is given ORF status, its function remaining uncertain. Trimming removed 6 bases from V and 4 bases from J, with 15 bases in between. The CDR3 contains 14 residues. In nucleotides, the CDR3 is TGCGCCAGCAGCCGGACACTTACTACCTATGGCTACACCTTC. Amino acid sequence: CASSRTLTTYGYTF.

There are many counts of this clonotype. V gene TRBV5-1 combines with J gene TRBJ2-4; D might be TRBD1 (6 bases). CDR1 SGHRS and CDR2 YFSETQ come from the germline V gene. This CDR3 comprises 14 residues. The ends were cut back, 0 bases at V and 12 bases at J, with 16 bases in the middle. The CDR3 loop is CASSLEQGTTSQYF. CDR3 in DNA: TGCGCCAGCAGCTTGGAACAGGGCACTACGAGTCAGTACTTC. Full variable domain (outside the CDR3, taken from reference TRBV5-1 and TRBJ2-4): KAGVTQTPRYLIKTRGQQVTLSCSPISGHRSVSWYQQTPGQGLQFLFEYFSETQRNKGNFPGRFSGRQFSNSRSEMNVSTLELGDSALYLCASSLEQGTTSQYFGAGTRLSVL.